This record covers a single TCR beta chain. The data were obtained in a study of cytomegalovirus exposure and HLA in healthy donors. The primer mix had 60 Vbeta and 13 Jbeta primers. The assay was immunoSEQ multiplex PCR, and TCRdb's table has in-frame clones only and misses some. The repertoire table contains approximately 130,000 clones. Specimen: PBMCs. The receptor was derived from a woman aged 55-70 years in good health and CMV-seronegative.

CDR3 sequence: CASSVGLSGRDSYEQYF. CDR3 nucleotide sequence: TGTGCCAGCAGCGTAGGACTTAGCGGGAGGGACTCCTACGAGCAGTACTTC. This sequence joins TRBV9 and TRBJ2-7; 11 bases align to TRBD2. The V and J ends lost 0 bases and 0 bases, in that order; junction bases with no gene match: 5. The CDR3 covers 17 residues. CDR1 SGDLS and CDR2 YYNGEE come from the germline V gene.